The clone carrying this TCR beta chain was counted once. Antigen specificity is unknown. V gave up 4 bases and J gave up 4 bases, with 14 bases separating them. Germline lookup yields CDR1 SGHTA and CDR2 FQGNSA. This CDR3 comprises 16 residues. This sample is drawn from a study of T cell repertoires in cytomegalovirus infection. Background on the study: Both a matching HLA type and CMV infection were indicated by public TCR beta signatures. General study results and limits: Identification of carriers of CMV plus the relevant HLA was performed using cumulative public TCR beta family frequency. In two of eight donors, the top clonotype was HLA-C-restricted CMV-specific.

Via MiXCR, TCRdb re-called the reads, giving one row per CDR3 protein. The sample consists of fewer than 550,000 distinct CDR3 sequences, around 32% of them appearing once. This sequence joins TRBV7-2 and TRBJ2-6; D remains unclear. The sequenced sample consisted of PBMCs. The clonotype was recovered from a human donor in good health (CMV status not recorded). Some clones in this sample may be carry-over from other donors' samples. The CDR3 sequence: CASSWFSLSGANVLTF. CDR3 DNA: TGTGCCAGCAGCTGGTTTTCCCTATCGGGGGCCAACGTCCTGACTTTC.